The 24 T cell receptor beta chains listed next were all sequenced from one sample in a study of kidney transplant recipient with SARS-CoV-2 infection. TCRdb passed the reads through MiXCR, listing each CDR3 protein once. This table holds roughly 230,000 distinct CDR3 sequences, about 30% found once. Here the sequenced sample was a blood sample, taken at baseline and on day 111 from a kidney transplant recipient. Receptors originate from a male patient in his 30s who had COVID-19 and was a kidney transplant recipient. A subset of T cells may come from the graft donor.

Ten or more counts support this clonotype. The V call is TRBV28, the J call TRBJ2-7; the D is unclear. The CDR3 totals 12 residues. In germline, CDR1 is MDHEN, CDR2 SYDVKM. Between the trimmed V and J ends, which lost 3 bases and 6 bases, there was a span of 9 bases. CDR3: CASSLDRGEQYF. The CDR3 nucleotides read TGTGCCAGCAGTTTGGACCGCGGCGAGCAGTACTTC.

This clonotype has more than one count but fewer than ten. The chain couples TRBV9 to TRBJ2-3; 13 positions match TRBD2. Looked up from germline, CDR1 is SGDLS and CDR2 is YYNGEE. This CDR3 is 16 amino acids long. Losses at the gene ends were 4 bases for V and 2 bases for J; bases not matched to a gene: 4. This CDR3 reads CASSLGTSGITDTQYF. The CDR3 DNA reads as TGTGCCAGCAGCCTCGGGACTAGCGGGATCACAGATACGCAGTATTTT.

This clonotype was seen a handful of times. CDR3 coding DNA: TGCGCCAGCAGCCAAGGGGCAGATACGCAGTATTTT. Translated, it gives CASSQGADTQYF. The chain couples TRBV4-3 to TRBJ2-3, with D hard to call. V was clipped by 1 base and J by 4 bases, with 3 bases between them. The CDR3 is 12 amino acids. CDR1 is LGHNA and CDR2 is YSLEER in the germline V gene.

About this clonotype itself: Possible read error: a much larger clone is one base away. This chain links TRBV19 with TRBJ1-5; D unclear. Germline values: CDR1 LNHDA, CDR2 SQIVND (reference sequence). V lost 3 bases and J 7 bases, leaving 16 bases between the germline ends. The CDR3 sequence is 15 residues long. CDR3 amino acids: CASSIAVAPFQPQHF. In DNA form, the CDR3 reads TGTGCCAGTAGTATTGCTGTGGCCCCGTTCCAGCCCCAGCATTTT.

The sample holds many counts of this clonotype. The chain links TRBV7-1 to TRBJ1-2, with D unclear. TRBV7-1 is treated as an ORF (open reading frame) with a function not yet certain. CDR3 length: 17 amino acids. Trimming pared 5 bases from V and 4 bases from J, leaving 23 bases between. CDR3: CASSMVRHEGKTYGYTF. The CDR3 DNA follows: TGTGCCAGCAGCATGGTGCGTCACGAGGGAAAGACCTATGGCTACACCTTC.

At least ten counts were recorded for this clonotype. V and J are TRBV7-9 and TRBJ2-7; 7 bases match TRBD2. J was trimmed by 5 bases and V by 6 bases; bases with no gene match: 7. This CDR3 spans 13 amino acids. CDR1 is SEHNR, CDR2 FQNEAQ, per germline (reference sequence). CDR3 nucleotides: TGTGCCAGCAGTCAAGCGGGAAAAAACGAGCAGTACTTC. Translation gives CASSQAGKNEQYF.

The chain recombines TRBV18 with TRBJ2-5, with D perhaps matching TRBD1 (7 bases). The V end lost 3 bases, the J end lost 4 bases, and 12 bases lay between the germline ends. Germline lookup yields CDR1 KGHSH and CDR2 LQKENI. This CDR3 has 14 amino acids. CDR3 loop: CASSPGGQPETQYF. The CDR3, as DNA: TGTGCCAGCTCACCGGGGGGACAGCCAGAGACCCAGTACTTC.

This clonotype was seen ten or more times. In DNA, the CDR3 is TGTGCCAGCGGGACTAGCGGGAGGAACTACGAGCAGTACTTC. Residues: CASGTSGRNYEQYF. This chain joins TRBV12-3 or TRBV12-4 and TRBJ2-7; 15 nucleotides align to TRBD2. The junction had 2 bases not matched to a gene; V was cut back by 8 bases and J by 3 bases. The CDR3 totals 14 residues.

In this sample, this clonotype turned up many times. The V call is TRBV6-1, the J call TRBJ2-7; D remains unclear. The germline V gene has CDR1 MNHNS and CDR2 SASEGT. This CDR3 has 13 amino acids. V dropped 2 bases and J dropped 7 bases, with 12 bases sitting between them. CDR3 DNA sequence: TGTGCCAGCAGTGAAATCTGGTGGGGAGAGCAGTACTTC. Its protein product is CASSEIWWGEQYF.

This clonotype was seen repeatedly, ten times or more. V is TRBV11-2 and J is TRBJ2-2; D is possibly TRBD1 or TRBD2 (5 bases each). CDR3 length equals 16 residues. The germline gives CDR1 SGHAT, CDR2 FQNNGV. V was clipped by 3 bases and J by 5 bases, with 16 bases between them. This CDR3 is CASSFRGQGGTGELFF. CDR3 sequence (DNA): TGTGCCAGCAGCTTTAGAGGGCAGGGTGGGACCGGGGAGCTGTTTTTT.

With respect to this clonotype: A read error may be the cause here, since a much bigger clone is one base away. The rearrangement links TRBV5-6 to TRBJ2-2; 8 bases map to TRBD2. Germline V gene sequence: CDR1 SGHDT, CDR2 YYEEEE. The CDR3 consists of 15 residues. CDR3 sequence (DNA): TGTGCCGGCAGCTTGGCGGGGGGACTGCACCGGGAGCTGTTTTTT. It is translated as CAGSLAGGLHRELFF.

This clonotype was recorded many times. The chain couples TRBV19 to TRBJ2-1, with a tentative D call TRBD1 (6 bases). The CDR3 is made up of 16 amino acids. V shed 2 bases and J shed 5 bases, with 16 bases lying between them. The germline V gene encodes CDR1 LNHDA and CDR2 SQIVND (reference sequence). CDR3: CASSISMGQVNNEQFF. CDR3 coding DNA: TGTGCCAGTAGTATATCAATGGGACAAGTAAACAATGAGCAGTTCTTC.

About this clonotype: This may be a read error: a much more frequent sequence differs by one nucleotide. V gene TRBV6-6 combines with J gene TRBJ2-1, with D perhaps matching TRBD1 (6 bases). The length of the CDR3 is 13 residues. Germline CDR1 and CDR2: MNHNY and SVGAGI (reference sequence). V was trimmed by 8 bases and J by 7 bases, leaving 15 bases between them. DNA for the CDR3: TGTGCCAGCTCAGGGGAAGGGTTAAATGAGCAGTTCTTC. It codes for CASSGEGLNEQFF.

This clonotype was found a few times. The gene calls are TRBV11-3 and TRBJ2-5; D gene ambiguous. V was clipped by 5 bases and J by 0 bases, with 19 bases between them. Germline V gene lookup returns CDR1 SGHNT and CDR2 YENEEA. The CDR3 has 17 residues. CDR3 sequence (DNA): TGTGCCAGCAGCCCCTACCGTCCAGCTGAGTACCAAGAGACCCAGTACTTC. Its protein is CASSPYRPAEYQETQYF. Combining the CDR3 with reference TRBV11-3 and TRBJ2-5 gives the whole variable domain EAGVVQSPRYKIIEKKQPVAFWCNPISGHNTLYWYLQNLGQGPELLIRYENEEAVDDSQLPKDRFSAERLKGVDSTLKIQPAELGDSAVYLCASSPYRPAEYQETQYFGPGTRLLVL.

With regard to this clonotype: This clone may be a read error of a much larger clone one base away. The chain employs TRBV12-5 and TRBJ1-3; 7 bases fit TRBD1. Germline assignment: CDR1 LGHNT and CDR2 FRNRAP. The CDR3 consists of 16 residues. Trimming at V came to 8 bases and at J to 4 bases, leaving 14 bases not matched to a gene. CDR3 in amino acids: CASLTCHRGGGNTIYF. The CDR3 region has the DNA TGTGCTAGTTTAACCTGTCACAGGGGCGGAGGAAACACCATATATTTT.

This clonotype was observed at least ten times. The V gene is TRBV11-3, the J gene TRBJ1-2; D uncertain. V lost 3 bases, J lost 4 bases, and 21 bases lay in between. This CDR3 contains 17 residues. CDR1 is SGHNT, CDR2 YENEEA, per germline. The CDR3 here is CASSFVHDLGKTYGYTF. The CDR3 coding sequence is TGTGCCAGCAGCTTTGTTCACGATCTCGGAAAGACCTATGGCTACACCTTC.

In DNA, the CDR3 is TGCAGTGCTTACAAAGGCAGGACTAGCGGGGGCCAGGGGGATACGCAGTATTTT. Encoded protein: CSAYKGRTSGGQGDTQYF. The rearrangement links TRBV20-1 to TRBJ2-3, with 13 bases lining up with TRBD2. This CDR3 contains 18 residues. Germline CDR1 DFQATT, CDR2 SNEGSKA (reference sequence). Trimming at V came to 5 bases and at J to 6 bases, leaving 17 bases not matched to a gene.

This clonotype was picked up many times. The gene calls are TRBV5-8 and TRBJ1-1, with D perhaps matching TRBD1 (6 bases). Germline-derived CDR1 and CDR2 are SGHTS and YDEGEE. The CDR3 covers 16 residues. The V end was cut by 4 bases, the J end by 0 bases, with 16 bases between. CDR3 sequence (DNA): TGTGCCAGCAGCCGGCAGGGGTGGGCTATGAACACTGAAGCTTTCTTT. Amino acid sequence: CASSRQGWAMNTEAFF.

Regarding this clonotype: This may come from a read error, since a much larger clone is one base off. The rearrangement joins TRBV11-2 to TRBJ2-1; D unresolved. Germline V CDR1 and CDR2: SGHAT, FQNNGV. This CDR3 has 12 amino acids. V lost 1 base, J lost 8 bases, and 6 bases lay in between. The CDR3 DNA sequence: TGTGCCAGCAGCTTAGTCGTCGATGAGCAGTTCTTC. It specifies CASSLVVDEQFF.

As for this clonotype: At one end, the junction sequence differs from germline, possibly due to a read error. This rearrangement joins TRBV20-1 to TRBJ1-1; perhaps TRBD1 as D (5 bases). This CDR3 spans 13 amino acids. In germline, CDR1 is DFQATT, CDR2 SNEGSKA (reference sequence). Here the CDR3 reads CSTRASTGTKAFF. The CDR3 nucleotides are TGCAGTACTAGAGCATCCACTGGGACTAAAGCTTTCTTT.

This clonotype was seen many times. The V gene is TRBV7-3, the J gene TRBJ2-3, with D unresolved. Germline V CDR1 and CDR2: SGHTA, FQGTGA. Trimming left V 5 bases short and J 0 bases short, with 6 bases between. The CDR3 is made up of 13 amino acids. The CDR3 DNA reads TGTGCCAGCAGCCTCCCTAGCACAGATACGCAGTATTTT. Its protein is CASSLPSTDTQYF.

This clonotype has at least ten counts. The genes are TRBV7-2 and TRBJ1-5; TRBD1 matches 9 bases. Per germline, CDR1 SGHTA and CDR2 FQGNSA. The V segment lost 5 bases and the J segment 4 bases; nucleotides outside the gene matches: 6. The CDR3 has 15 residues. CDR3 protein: CASSIGQGTNQPQHF. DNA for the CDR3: TGTGCCAGCAGCATTGGACAGGGGACGAATCAGCCCCAGCATTTT.

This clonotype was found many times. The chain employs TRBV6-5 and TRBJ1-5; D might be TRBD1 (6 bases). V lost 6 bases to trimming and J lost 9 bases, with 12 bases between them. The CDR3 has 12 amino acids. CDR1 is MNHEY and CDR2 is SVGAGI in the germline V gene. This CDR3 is CASSRGGAPQHF. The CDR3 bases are TGTGCCAGCAGCCGCGGGGGGGCGCCCCAGCATTTT.

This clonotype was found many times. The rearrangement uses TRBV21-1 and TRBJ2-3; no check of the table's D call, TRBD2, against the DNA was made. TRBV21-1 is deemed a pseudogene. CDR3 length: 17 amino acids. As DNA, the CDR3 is TGTGCCAGCAGAAGTCAGCTAGCTACAGTCATGCAAGATACGCAGTATTTT. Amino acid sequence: CASRSQLATVMQDTQYF.